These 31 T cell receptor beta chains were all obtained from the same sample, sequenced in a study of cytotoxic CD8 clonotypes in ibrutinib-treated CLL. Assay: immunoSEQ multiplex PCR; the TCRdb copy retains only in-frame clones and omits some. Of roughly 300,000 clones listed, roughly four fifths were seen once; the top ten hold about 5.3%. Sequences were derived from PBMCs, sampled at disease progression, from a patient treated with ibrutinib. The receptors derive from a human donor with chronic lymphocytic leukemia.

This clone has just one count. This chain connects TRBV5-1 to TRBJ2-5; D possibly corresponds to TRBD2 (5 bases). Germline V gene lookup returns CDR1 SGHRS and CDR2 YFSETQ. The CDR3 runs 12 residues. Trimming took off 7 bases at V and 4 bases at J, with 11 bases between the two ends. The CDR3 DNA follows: TGCGCCAGCGAGGGTGGGCGAGAGACCCAGTACTTC. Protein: CASEGGRETQYF.

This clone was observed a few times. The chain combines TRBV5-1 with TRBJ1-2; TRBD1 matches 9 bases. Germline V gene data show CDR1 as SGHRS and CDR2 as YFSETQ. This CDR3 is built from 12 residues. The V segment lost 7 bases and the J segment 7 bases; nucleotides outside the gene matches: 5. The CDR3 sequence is CASRDRVVGYTF. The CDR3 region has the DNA TGCGCCAGCCGGGACAGGGTTGTTGGCTACACCTTC.

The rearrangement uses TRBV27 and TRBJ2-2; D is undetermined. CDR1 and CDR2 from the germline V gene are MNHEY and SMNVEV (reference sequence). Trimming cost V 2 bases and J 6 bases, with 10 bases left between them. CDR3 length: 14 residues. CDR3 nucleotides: TGTGCCAGCAGTTTAGTCAGCGTACCCGGGGAGCTGTTTTTT. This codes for CASSLVSVPGELFF.

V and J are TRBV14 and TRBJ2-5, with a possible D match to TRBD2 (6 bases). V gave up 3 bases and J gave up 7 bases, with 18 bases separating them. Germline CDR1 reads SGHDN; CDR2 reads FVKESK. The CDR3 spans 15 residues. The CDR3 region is CASSHTAGPGGTQYF. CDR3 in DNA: TGTGCCAGCAGCCACACGGCCGGACCCGGGGGGACCCAGTACTTC.

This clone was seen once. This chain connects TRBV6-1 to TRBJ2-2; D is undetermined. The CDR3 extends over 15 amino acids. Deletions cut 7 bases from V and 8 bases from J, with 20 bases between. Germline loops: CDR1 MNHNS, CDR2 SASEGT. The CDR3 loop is CASTYLFGQLGELFF. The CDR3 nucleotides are TGTGCCAGCACCTACCTGTTTGGGCAGCTAGGGGAGCTGTTTTTT.

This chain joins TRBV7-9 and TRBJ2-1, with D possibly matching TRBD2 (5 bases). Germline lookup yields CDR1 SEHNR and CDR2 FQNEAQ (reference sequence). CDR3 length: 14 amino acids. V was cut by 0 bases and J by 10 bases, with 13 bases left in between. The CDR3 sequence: CASSLARAGREQFF. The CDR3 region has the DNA TGTGCCAGCAGCTTAGCGAGGGCGGGCAGGGAGCAGTTCTTC.

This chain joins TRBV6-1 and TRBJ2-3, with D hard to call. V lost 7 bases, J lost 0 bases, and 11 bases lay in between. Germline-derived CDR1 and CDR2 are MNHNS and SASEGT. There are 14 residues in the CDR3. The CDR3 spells CASKWGPSTDTQYF. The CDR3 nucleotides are TGTGCCAGCAAGTGGGGTCCTAGCACAGATACGCAGTATTTT.

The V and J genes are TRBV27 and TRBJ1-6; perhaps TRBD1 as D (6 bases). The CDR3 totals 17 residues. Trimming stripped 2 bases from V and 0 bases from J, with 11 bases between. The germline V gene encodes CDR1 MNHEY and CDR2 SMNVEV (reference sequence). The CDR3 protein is CASSLVQGSSYNSPLHF. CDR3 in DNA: TGTGCCAGCAGTTTAGTGCAGGGGAGCTCCTATAATTCACCCCTCCACTTT.

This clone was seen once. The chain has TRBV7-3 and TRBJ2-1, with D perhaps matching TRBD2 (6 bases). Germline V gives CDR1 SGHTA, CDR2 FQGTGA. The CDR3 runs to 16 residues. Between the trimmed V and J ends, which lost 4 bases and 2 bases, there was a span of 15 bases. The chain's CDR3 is CASSSRSGLTYNEQFF. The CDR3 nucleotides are TGTGCCAGCAGCTCCCGAAGCGGGCTCACCTACAATGAGCAGTTCTTC.

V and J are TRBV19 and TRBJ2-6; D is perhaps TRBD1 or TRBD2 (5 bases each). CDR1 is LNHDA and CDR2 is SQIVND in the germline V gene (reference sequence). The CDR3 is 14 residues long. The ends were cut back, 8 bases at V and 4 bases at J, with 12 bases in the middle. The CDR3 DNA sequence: TGTGCCAGTGTCAGGGCGGGCGGGGCCAACGTCCTGACTTTC. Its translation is CASVRAGGANVLTF.

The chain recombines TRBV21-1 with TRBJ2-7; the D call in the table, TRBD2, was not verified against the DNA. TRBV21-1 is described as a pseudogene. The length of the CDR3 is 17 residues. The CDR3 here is CASSKVDQERETGEQYF. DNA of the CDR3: TGTGCCAGCAGCAAAGTTGATCAGGAGCGGGAGACGGGCGAGCAGTACTTC.

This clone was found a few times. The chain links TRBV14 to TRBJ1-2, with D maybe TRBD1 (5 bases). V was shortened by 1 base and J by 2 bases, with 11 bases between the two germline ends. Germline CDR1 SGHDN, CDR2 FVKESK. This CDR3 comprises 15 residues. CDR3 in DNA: TGTGCCAGCAGCCAAGGGGGGACGGCGAACTATGGCTACACCTTC. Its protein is CASSQGGTANYGYTF. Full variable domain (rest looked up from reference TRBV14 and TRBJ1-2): EAGVTQFPSHSVIEKGQTVTLRCDPISGHDNLYWYRRVMGKEIKFLLHFVKESKQDESGMPNNRFLAERTGGTYSTLKVQPAELEDSGVYFCASSQGGTANYGYTFGSGTRLTVV.

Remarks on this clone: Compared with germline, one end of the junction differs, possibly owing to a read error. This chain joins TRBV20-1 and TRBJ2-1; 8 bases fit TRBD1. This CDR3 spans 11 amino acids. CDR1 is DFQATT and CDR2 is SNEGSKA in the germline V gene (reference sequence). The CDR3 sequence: CSARSGGLGIF. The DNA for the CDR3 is TGCAGTGCTAGATCAGGGGGCCTCGGGATCTTC.

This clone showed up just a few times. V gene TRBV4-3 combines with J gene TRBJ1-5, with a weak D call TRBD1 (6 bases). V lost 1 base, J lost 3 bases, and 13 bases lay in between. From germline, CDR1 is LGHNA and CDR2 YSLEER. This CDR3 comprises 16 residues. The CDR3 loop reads CASSQGPTGYNQPQHF. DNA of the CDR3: TGCGCCAGCAGCCAAGGTCCCACAGGGTACAATCAGCCCCAGCATTTT.

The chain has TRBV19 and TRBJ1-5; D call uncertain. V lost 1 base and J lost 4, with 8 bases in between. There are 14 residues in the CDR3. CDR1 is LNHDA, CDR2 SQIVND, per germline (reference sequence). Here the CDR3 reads CASSIASGNQPQHF. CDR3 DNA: TGTGCCAGTAGTATAGCGAGCGGGAATCAGCCCCAGCATTTT.

In DNA form, the CDR3 reads TGTGCCAGCAGTTTAATACGGTCGGGGCCGATCAATCAGCCCCAGCATTTT. Its translation: CASSLIRSGPINQPQHF. This chain uses TRBV28 with TRBJ1-5; TRBD1 might be the D (5 bases). Trimming left V 2 bases short and J 3 bases short, with 17 bases between. This CDR3 region has 17 residues. Germline V lookup: CDR1 MDHEN, CDR2 SYDVKM.

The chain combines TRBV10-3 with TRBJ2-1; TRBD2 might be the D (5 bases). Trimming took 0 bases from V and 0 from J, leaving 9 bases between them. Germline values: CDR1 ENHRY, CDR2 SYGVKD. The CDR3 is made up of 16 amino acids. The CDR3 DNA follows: TGTGCCATCAGTGAGTCTAGCGTCACCTCCTACAATGAGCAGTTCTTC. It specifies CAISESSVTSYNEQFF.

Here the CDR3 DNA reads TGTGCCAGTAGTATAATCCGCGGAGGGTGGGGCAATCAGCCCCAGCATTTT. Protein sequence: CASSIIRGGWGNQPQHF. This rearrangement joins TRBV19 to TRBJ1-5; D unclear. Germline CDR1 and CDR2: LNHDA and SQIVND (reference sequence). V was cut by 2 bases and J by 2 bases, with 16 bases left in between. The length of the CDR3 is 17 residues.

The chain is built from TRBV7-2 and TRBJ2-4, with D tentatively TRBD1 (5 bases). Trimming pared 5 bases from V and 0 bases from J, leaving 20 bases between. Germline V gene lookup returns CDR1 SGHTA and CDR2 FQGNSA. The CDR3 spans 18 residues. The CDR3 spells CASSLRQNPILAKNIQYF. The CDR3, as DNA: TGTGCCAGCAGCCTACGACAGAACCCTATACTAGCCAAAAACATTCAGTACTTC.

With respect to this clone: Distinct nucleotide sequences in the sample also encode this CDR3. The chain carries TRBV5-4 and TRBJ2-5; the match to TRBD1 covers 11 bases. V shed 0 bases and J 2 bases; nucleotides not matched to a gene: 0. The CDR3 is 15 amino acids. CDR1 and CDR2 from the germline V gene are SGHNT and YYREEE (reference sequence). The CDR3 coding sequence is TGTGCCAGCAGCTTGGGGGACAGGGGGCAAGAGACCCAGTACTTC. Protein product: CASSLGDRGQETQYF.

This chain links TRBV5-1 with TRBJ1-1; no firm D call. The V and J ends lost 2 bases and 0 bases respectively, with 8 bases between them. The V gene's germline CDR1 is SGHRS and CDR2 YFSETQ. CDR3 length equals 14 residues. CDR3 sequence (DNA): TGCGCCAGCAGCTTTGAGACCCTGAACACTGAAGCTTTCTTT. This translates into CASSFETLNTEAFF.

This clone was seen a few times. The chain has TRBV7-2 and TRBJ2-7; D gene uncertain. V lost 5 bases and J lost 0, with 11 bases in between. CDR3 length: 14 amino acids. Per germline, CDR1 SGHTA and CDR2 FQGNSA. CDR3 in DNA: TGTGCCAGCAGCCTGACATTCGGCTCCTACGAGCAGTACTTC. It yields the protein CASSLTFGSYEQYF.

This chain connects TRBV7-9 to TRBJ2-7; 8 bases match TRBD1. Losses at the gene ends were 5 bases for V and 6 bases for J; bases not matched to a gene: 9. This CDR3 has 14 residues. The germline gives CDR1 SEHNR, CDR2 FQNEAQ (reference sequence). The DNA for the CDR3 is TGTGCCAGCAGCCTCGGACAGGGAAGGTTCGAGCAGTACTTC. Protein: CASSLGQGRFEQYF.

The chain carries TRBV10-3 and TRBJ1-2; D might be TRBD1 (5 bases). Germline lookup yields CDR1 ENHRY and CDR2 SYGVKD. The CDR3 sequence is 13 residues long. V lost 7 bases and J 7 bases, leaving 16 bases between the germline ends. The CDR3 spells CAITLGQDIGYTF. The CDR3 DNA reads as TGTGCCATCACGCTTGGCCAGGACATTGGCTACACCTTC.

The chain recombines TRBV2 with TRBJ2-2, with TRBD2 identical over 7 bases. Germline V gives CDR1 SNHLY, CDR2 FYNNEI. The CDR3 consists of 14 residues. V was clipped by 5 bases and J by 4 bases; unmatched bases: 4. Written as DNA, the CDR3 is TGTGCCAGCAGTTCTAGCGGCCTCACCGGGGAGCTGTTTTTT. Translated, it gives CASSSSGLTGELFF.

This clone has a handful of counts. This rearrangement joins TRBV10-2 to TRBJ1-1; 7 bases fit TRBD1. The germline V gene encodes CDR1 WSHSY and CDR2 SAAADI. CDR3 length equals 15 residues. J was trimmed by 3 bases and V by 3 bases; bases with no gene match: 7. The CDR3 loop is CASSDLYRGDTEAFF. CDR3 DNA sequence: TGCGCCAGCAGTGATCTCTACAGGGGCGACACTGAAGCTTTCTTT.

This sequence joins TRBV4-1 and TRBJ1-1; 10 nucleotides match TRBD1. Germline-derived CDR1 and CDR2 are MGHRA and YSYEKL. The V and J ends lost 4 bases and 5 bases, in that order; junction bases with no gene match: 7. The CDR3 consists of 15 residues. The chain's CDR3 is CASSRTTGGGTEAFF. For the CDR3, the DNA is TGCGCCAGCAGCCGAACGACAGGGGGCGGAACTGAAGCTTTCTTT.

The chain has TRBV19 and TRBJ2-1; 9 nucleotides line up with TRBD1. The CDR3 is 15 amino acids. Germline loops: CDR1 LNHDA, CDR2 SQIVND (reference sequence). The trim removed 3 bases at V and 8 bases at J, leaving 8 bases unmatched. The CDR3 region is CASSIPRGQGYEQFF. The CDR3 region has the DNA TGTGCCAGTAGTATCCCCCGGGGACAGGGCTATGAGCAGTTCTTC.

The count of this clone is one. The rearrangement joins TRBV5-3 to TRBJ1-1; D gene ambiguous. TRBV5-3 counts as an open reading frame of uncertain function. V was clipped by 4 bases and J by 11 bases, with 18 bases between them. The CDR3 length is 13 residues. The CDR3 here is CARSRQENFVAFF. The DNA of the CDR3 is TGTGCCAGAAGCCGCCAGGAGAACTTTGTTGCTTTCTTT.

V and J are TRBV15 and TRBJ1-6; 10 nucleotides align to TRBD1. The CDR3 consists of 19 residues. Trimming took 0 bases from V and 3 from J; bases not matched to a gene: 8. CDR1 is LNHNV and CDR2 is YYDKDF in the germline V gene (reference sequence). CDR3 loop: CATSRDYGTGVGYNSPLHF. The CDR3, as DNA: TGTGCCACCAGCAGAGATTACGGGACAGGGGTCGGCTATAATTCACCCCTCCACTTT.

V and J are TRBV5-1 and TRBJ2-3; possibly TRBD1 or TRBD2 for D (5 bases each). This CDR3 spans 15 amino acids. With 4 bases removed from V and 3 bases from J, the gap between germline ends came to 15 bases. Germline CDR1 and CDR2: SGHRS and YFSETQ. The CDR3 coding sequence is TGCGCCAGCAGCAAGGGGAGCCCAAAAACAGATACGCAGTATTTT. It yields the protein CASSKGSPKTDTQYF. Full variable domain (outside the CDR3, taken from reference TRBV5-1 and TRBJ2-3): KAGVTQTPRYLIKTRGQQVTLSCSPISGHRSVSWYQQTPGQGLQFLFEYFSETQRNKGNFPGRFSGRQFSNSRSEMNVSTLELGDSALYLCASSKGSPKTDTQYFGPGTRLTVL.